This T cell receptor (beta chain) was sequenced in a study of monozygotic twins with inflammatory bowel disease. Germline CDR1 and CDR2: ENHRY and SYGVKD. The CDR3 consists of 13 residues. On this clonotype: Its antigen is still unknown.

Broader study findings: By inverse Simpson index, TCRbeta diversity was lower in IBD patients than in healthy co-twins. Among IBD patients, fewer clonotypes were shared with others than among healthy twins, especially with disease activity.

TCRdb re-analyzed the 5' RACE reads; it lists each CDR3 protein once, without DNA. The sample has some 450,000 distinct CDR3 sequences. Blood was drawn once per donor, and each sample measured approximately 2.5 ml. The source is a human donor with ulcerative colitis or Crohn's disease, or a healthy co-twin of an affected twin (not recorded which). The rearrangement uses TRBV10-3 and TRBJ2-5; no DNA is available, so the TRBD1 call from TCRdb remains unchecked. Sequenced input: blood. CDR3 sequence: CAISESPAETQYF.